A selection of T cell receptor beta chains follows, all from one sample in a study of cytomegalovirus exposure and HLA in healthy donors. Sequencing used immunoSEQ multiplex PCR; TCRdb keeps in-frame clones, though not all of them. The table records 100,000 to 150,000 clones, 74% of them present only once. Sequencing was performed on PBMCs. The receptor set was obtained from a woman aged 45 to 65 in good health and CMV-seropositive. The CDR3 runs from the conserved cysteine through the conserved F or W. The D gene is left open where the match is weak. Clone size appears in some rows only: once, few, many, or a class for an expanded clone.

>14|TRBJ1-4|.|once|TRBV5-1
CASSLDQRGEKLFF
TGCGCCAGCAGCTTGGACCAAAGGGGTGAAAAACTGTTTTTT
>15|TRBJ1-2|TRBD1|.|TRBV7-2
CASSFSGTALYGYTF
TGTGCCAGCAGCTTCTCCGGGACAGCCCTCTATGGCTACACCTTC
>14|TRBJ1-2|.|few|TRBV30
CAWSGRRFNYGYTF
TGTGCCTGGAGTGGGCGGAGGTTTAACTATGGCTACACCTTC
>18|TRBJ2-7|.|.|TRBV27
CASSFGFVNTGSSYEQYF
TGTGCCAGCAGTTTTGGGTTCGTGAATACAGGGAGCTCCTACGAGCAGTACTTC
>15|TRBJ2-5|TRBD2|.|TRBV19
CASSIPGLATETQYF
TGTGCCAGTAGTATTCCGGGACTAGCGACAGAGACCCAGTACTTC
>12|TRBJ1-1|.|.|TRBV29-1
CSGQQGNTEAFF
TGCAGCGGACAACAGGGAAATACTGAAGCTTTCTTT
>13|TRBJ2-7|TRBD1|.|TRBV6-5
CASSDPTGDEQYF
TGTGCCAGCAGTGACCCGACAGGGGACGAGCAGTACTTC
>15|TRBJ1-5|.|.|TRBV6-1
CASILNRFGNQPQHF
TGTGCCAGCATCTTAAACAGGTTTGGGAATCAGCCCCAGCATTTT
>17|TRBJ2-1|TRBD2|once|TRBV9
CASSVVAGGPLGNEQFF
TGTGCCAGCAGCGTAGTAGCGGGAGGGCCCCTTGGGAATGAGCAGTTCTTC
>16|TRBJ2-4|TRBD1|.|TRBV5-6
CASSRWVPQGKNIQYF
TGTGCCAGCAGTCGTTGGGTGCCACAGGGGAAAAACATTCAGTACTTC
>13|TRBJ1-2|.|.|TRBV5-4
CASSPTENYGYTF
TGTGCCAGCAGCCCGACAGAAAACTATGGCTACACCTTC
>15|TRBJ1-4|.|once|TRBV7-2
CASSRNRAANEKLFF
TGTGCCAGCAGCAGAAACAGGGCGGCTAATGAAAAACTGTTTTTT
>15|TRBJ2-7|.|.|TRBV5-1
CASSLAGVGSYEQYF
TGCGCCAGCAGCTTGGCGGGGGTCGGGTCCTACGAGCAGTACTTC
>18|TRBJ2-1|.|.|TRBV27
CASSLSVASASSYNEQFF
TGTGCCAGCAGTTTATCGGTCGCTAGCGCAAGCTCCTACAATGAGCAGTTCTTC
>12|TRBJ2-1|.|.|TRBV7-3
CASSPSGNEQFF
TGTGCCAGCAGCCCGTCGGGTAATGAGCAGTTCTTC
>14|TRBJ1-2|.|.|TRBV19
CASSKGREGYGYTF
TGTGCCAGTAGTAAAGGCAGGGAGGGCTATGGCTACACCTTC
>14|TRBJ2-7|TRBD1|.|TRBV5-1
CASSSGQGTYEQYF
TGCGCCAGCAGCTCCGGACAGGGAACTTACGAGCAGTACTTC
>18|TRBJ2-3|TRBD2|few|TRBV5-5
CASSFLAGTTSSTDTQYF
TGTGCCAGCAGCTTCCTAGCGGGAACTACTTCTAGCACAGATACGCAGTATTTT
>15|TRBJ2-1|TRBD1|once|TRBV6-6
CASSYPQGSYNEQFF
TGTGCCAGCAGTTACCCACAGGGGTCCTACAATGAGCAGTTCTTC
>14|TRBJ2-7|TRBD1|few|TRBV5-1
CASSSDRSQYEQYF
TGCGCCAGCAGCTCGGACAGGAGCCAATACGAGCAGTACTTC
>12|TRBJ1-2|.|.|TRBV28
CASRGLDYGYTF
TGTGCCAGCCGGGGTCTAGACTATGGCTACACCTTC
>15|TRBJ1-1|.|.|TRBV6-1
CASSDPGVIGTEAFF
TGTGCCAGCAGTGACCCCGGGGTTATCGGCACTGAAGCTTTCTTT
>14|TRBJ2-7|.|.|TRBV6-5
CASSYRDIPYEQYF
TGTGCCAGCAGTTATCGGGACATTCCCTACGAGCAGTACTTC
>12|TRBJ2-7|.|.|TRBV29-1
CSVEARVDEQYF
TGCAGCGTTGAGGCCAGGGTAGACGAGCAGTACTTC
>13|TRBJ2-1|TRBD1|few|TRBV11-1
CASSLEGASEQFF
TGTGCCAGCAGCTTAGAGGGGGCGAGTGAGCAGTTCTTC
>14|TRBJ1-1|.|.|TRBV18
CASSPPANLAEAFF
TGTGCCAGCTCACCACCGGCCAATCTGGCTGAAGCTTTCTTT
>14|TRBJ1-1|.|.|TRBV5-1
CASSPDSMNTEAFF
TGCGCCAGCAGCCCCGACAGTATGAACACTGAAGCTTTCTTT
>13|TRBJ2-7|.|.|TRBV7-9
CASSLGVSYEQYF
TGTGCCAGCAGCTTAGGAGTCTCCTACGAGCAGTACTTC
>15|TRBJ2-3|TRBD2|.|TRBV9
CASSSREGFADTQYF
TGTGCCAGCAGCTCCAGGGAGGGGTTTGCAGATACGCAGTATTTT
>14|TRBJ2-3|TRBD1|once|TRBV5-1
CASSGQGSTDTQYF
TGCGCCAGCTCGGGACAGGGAAGCACAGATACGCAGTATTTT
>16|TRBJ2-5|.|few|TRBV4-1
CASSQGFGQLRETQYF
TGCGCCAGCAGCCAAGGATTTGGACAGTTAAGGGAGACCCAGTACTTC
>13|TRBJ1-2|TRBD1|once|TRBV28
CASSSDRDDGYTF
TGTGCCAGCAGTTCCGACAGGGACGATGGCTACACCTTC
>14|TRBJ1-1|.|.|TRBV27
CASSFQGGNTEAFF
TGTGCCAGCAGTTTTCAAGGAGGAAACACTGAAGCTTTCTTT
>15|TRBJ1-1|.|.|TRBV5-5
CASSLDRGKNTEAFF
TGTGCCAGCAGCTTGGACCGGGGGAAGAACACTGAAGCTTTCTTT
>14|TRBJ2-7|TRBD1|.|TRBV18
CASSPRDRVDEQYF
TGTGCCAGCTCCCCCCGGGACAGGGTCGACGAGCAGTACTTC
>18|TRBJ2-5|TRBD2|.|TRBV4-3
CASSQDRGTSGSGETQYF
TGCGCCAGCAGCCAAGATAGGGGGACTAGCGGGAGCGGAGAGACCCAGTACTTC
>13|TRBJ2-5|.|once|TRBV10-3
CAISADTKETQYF
TGTGCCATCAGTGCCGACACGAAAGAGACCCAGTACTTC
>16|TRBJ2-5|TRBD2|.|TRBV12-5
CASGLSASGGRETQYF
TGTGCTAGTGGTTTGTCGGCTAGCGGGGGGCGGGAGACCCAGTACTTC
>14|TRBJ1-1|.|.|TRBV28
CASSQGSPSTEAFF
TGTGCCAGCAGTCAGGGATCGCCGAGCACTGAAGCTTTCTTT
>13|TRBJ2-7|.|few|TRBV11-2
CASSFEGGYEQYF
TGTGCCAGCAGCTTCGAGGGAGGCTACGAGCAGTACTTC
>16|TRBJ2-3|TRBD2|.|TRBV11-2
CASSSRLAASTDTQYF
TGTGCCAGCAGCTCTCGACTAGCGGCTAGCACAGATACGCAGTATTTT
>15|TRBJ1-5|.|few|TRBV2
CASRQQPTGNQPQHF
TGTGCCAGCAGGCAGCAACCCACGGGGAATCAGCCCCAGCATTTT
>14|TRBJ2-7|TRBD2|few|TRBV2
CASRGTSADYEQYF
TGTGCCAGCAGGGGGACTAGCGCTGACTACGAGCAGTACTTC
>14|TRBJ1-1|.|.|TRBV11-2
CASSLNKLMSEAFF
TGTGCCAGCAGCTTAAACAAATTGATGTCTGAAGCTTTCTTT
>15|TRBJ2-1|.|once|TRBV9
CASSVVDFSYNEQFF
TGTGCCAGCAGCGTAGTCGACTTCTCCTACAATGAGCAGTTCTTC
>13|TRBJ1-2|TRBD1|.|TRBV5-8
CASSSTGTGGSNF
TGTGCCAGCAGTAGTACCGGGACAGGGGGCTCAAACTTC
>16|TRBJ2-1|TRBD2|.|TRBV7-3
CASSLTYGGRGNEQFF
TGTGCCAGCAGCTTAACGTACGGCGGGAGGGGAAATGAGCAGTTCTTC
>14|TRBJ2-7|TRBD1|once|TRBV9
CASSVGTGWYEQYF
TGTGCCAGCAGCGTAGGGACAGGATGGTACGAGCAGTACTTC
>14|TRBJ1-1|.|.|TRBV7-8
CASSPETGRLLYFF
TGTGCCAGCAGCCCCGAGACAGGCCGATTGCTCTATTTCTTT
>18|TRBJ2-3|TRBD2|.|TRBV9
CASSVEAGGPSYTDTQYF
TGTGCCAGCAGCGTAGAGGCGGGAGGGCCGTCCTACACAGATACGCAGTATTTT
>13|TRBJ1-2|.|.|TRBV5-6
CASSLNSHYGYTF
TGTGCCAGCAGCTTGAACAGCCACTATGGCTACACCTTC
>14|TRBJ1-2|TRBD1|.|TRBV28
CASSVTGGARGYTF
TGTGCCAGCAGTGTCACAGGGGGCGCCCGTGGCTACACCTTC
>18|TRBJ2-1|.|.|TRBV28
CASDKRNGNTRSYNEQFF
TGTGCCAGCGATAAGAGGAACGGGAATACGAGGTCCTACAATGAGCAGTTCTTC
>17|TRBJ1-2|.|once|TRBV5-1
CASSLSPPGGEGYGYTF
TGCGCCAGCAGCTTGTCTCCGCCGGGGGGCGAAGGGTATGGCTACACCTTC
>14|TRBJ1-2|.|.|TRBV6-1
CASLTGGGNYGYTF
TGTGCCAGCCTTACCGGGGGGGGAAACTATGGCTACACCTTC
>15|TRBJ2-2|.|.|TRBV10-3
CAIPSSEANTGELFF
TGTGCCATCCCTTCCTCTGAGGCCAACACCGGGGAGCTGTTTTTT
>16|TRBJ1-1|.|few|TRBV11-2
CASSLVLVRRNTEAFF
TGTGCCAGCAGCTTAGTGTTGGTTAGGAGGAACACTGAAGCTTTCTTT